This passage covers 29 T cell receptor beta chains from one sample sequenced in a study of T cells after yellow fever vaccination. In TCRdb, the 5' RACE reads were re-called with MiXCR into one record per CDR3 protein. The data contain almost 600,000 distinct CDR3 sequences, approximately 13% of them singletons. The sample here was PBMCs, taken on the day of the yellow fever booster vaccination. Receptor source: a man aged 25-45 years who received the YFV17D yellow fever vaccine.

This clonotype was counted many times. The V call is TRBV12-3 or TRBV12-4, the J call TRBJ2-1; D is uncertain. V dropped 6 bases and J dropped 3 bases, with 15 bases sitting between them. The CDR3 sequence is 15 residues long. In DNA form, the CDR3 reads TGTGCCAGCAGCCCCACCGGGTTGGGCTACAATGAGCAGTTCTTC. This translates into CASSPTGLGYNEQFF.

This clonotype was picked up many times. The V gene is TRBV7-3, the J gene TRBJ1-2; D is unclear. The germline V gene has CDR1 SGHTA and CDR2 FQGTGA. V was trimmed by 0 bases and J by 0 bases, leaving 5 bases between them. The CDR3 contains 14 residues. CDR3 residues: CASSLTGTNYGYTF. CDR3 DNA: TGTGCCAGCAGCTTAACAGGGACTAACTATGGCTACACCTTC.

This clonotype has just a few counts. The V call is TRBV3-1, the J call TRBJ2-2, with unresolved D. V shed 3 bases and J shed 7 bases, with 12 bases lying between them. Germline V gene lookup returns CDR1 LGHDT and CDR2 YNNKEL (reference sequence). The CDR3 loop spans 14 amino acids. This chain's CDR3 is CASSQFEIGGELFF. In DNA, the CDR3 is TGTGCCAGCAGCCAGTTCGAAATTGGCGGGGAGCTGTTTTTT.

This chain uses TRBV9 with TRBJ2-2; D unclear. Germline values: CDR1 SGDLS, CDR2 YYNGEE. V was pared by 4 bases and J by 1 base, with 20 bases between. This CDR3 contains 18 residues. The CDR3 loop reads CASSPPGVGAMNTGELFF. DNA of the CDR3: TGTGCCAGCAGCCCACCCGGTGTAGGCGCAATGAACACCGGGGAGCTGTTTTTT.

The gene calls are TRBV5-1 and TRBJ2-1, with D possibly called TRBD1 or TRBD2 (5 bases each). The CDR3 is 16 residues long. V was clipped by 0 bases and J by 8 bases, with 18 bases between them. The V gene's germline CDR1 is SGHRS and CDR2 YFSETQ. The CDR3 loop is CASSLVRWDRDDEQFF. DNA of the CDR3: TGCGCCAGCAGCTTGGTCCGGTGGGACCGGGACGATGAGCAGTTCTTC.

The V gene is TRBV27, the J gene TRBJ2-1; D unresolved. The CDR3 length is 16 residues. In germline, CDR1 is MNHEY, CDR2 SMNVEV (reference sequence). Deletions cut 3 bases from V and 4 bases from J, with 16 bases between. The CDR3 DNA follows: TGTGCCAGCAGTTTCGTTTCAGCGAGCTCATACAATGAGCAGTTCTTC. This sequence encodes CASSFVSASSYNEQFF.

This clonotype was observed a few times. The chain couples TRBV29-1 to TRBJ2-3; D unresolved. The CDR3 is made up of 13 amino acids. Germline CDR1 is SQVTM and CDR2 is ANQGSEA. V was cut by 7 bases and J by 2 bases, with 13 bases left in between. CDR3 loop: CSERGRNTDTQYF. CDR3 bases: TGCAGCGAGCGTGGCAGGAACACAGATACGCAGTATTTT.

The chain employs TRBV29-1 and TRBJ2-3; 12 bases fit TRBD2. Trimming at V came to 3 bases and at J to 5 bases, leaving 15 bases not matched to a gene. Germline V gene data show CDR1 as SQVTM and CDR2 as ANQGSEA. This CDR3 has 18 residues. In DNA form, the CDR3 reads TGCAGCGTTGACAAACAGGGGGCGACTAGCGGGAGACGAGATACGCAGTATTTT. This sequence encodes CSVDKQGATSGRRDTQYF.

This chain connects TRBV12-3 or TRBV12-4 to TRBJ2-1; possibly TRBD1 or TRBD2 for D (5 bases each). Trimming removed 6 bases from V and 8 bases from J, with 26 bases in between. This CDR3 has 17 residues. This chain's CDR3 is CASSNPGGLLKGDEQFF. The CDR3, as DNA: TGTGCCAGCAGCAACCCTGGCGGGCTACTCAAAGGGGATGAGCAGTTCTTC.

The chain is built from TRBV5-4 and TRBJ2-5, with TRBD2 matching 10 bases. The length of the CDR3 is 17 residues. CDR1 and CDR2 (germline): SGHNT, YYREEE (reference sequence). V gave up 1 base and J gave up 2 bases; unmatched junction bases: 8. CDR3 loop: CASSLPGASGSQETQYF. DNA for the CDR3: TGTGCCAGCAGCTTGCCGGGGGCTAGCGGGAGTCAAGAGACCCAGTACTTC.

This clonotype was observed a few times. CDR3 nucleotide sequence: TGTGCCAGCAGCTTAGATAGCACCCAGGTGCCGTTCTTC. Its protein product is CASSLDSTQVPFF. The chain is built from TRBV11-2 and TRBJ2-1; D ambiguous. Germline V CDR1 and CDR2: SGHAT, FQNNGV. The V gene lost 0 bases and the J gene lost 15 bases, with 15 bases spanning the gap. The CDR3 covers 13 residues.

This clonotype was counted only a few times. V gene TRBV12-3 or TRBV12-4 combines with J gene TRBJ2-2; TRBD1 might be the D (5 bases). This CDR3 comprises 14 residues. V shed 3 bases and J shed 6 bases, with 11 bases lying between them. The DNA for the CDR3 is TGTGCCAGCAGTTTGCATGGGGCCGCCGGGGAGCTGTTTTTT. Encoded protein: CASSLHGAAGELFF.

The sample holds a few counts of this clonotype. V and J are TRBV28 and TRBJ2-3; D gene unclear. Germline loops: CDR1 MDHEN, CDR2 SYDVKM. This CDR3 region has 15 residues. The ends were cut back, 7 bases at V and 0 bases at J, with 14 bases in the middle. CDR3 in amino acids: CASIPRLVSTDTQYF. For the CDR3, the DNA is TGTGCCAGCATCCCGAGGCTAGTTAGCACAGATACGCAGTATTTT.

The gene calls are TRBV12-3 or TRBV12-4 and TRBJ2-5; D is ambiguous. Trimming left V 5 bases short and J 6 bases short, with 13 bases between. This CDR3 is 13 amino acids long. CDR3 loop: CASSRPRPKTQYF. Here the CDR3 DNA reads TGTGCCAGCAGTCGCCCTCGCCCAAAGACCCAGTACTTC.

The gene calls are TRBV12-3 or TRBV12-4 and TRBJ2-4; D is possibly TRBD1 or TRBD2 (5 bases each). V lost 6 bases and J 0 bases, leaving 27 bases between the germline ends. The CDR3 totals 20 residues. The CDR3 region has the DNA TGTGCCAGCAGCCTAGGCTTAGGGGTGGGAGTCCGTCTAGCCAAAAACATTCAGTACTTC. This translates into CASSLGLGVGVRLAKNIQYF.

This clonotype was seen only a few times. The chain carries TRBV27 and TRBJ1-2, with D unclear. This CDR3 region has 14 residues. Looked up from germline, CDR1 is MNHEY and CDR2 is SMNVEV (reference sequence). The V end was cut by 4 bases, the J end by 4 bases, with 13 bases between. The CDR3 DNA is TGTGCCAGCAGTTCTGACCCGTACGGCTATGGCTACACCTTC. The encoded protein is CASSSDPYGYGYTF.

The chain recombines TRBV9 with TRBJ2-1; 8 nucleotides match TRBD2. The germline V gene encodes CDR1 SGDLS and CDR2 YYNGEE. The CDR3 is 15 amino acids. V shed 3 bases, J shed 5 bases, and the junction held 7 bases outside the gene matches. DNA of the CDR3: TGTGCCAGCAGCGAAGGCGGGACTAGAGACAATGAGCAGTTCTTC. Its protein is CASSEGGTRDNEQFF.

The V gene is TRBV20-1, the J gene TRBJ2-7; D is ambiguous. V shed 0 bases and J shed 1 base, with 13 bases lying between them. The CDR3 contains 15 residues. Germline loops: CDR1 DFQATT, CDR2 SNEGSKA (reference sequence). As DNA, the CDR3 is TGCAGTGCTAGAGAAGTGTCGACCACTTCCTACGAGCAGTACTTC. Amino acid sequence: CSAREVSTTSYEQYF.

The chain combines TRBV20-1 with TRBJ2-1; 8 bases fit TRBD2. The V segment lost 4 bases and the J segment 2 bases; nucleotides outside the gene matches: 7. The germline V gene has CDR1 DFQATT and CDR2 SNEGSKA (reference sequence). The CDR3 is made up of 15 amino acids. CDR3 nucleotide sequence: TGCAGTGCTATTCCACTAGCGGCACCCTACAATGAGCAGTTCTTC. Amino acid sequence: CSAIPLAAPYNEQFF.

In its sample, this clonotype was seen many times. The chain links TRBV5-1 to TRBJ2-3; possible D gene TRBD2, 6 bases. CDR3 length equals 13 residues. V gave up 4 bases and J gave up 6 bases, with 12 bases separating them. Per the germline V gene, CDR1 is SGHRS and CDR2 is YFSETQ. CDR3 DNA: TGCGCCAGCAGCCGAGGAGGGTACGATACGCAGTATTTT. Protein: CASSRGGYDTQYF.

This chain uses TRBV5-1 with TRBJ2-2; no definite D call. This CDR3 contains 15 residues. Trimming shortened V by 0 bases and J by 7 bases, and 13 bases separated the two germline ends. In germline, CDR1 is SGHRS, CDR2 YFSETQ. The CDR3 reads CASSLARMQDGELFF. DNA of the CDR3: TGCGCCAGCAGCTTGGCGAGGATGCAGGACGGGGAGCTGTTTTTT.

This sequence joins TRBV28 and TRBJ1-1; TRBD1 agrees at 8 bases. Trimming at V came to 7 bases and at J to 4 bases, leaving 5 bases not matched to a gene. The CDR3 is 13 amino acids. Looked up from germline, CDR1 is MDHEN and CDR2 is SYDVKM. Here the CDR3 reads CASTQDRVTEAFF. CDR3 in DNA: TGTGCCAGCACCCAGGACAGGGTCACTGAAGCTTTCTTT.

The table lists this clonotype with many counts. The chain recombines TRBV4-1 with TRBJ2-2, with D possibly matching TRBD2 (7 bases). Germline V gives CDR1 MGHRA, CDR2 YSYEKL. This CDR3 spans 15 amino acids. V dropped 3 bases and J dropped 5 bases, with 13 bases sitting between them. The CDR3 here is CASSQEEGGTGELFF. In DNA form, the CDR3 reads TGCGCCAGCAGCCAGGAGGAGGGGGGGACCGGGGAGCTGTTTTTT.

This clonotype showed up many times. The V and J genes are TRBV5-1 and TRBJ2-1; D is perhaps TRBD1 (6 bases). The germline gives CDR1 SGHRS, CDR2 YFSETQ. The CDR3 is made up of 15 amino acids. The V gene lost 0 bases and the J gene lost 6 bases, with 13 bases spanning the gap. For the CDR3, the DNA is TGCGCCAGCAGCTTGGTCAAAGGGGGTGTCAATGAGCAGTTCTTC. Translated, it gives CASSLVKGGVNEQFF.

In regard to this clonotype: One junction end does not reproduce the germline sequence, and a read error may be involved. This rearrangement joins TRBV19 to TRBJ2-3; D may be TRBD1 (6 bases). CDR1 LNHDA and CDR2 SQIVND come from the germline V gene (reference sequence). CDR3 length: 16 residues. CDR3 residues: CSSSARDTAPTDTQYF. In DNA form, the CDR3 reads TGTTCCAGTAGTGCCCGGGACACTGCGCCCACAGATACGCAGTATTTT.

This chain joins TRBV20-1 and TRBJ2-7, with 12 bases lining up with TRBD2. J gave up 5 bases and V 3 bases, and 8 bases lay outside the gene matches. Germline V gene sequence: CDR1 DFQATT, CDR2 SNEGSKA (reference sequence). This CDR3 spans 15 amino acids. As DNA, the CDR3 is TGCAGTGCTAGCGGGAGACTAGCGGGAGTGAACGAGCAGTACTTC. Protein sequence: CSASGRLAGVNEQYF.

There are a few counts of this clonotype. The CDR3 DNA reads TGCAGTGCTAGAAGTGGGACTAGCGGGAGTTGGGGTTATCACACAGATACGCAGTATTTT. Residues: CSARSGTSGSWGYHTDTQYF. The V and J genes are TRBV20-1 and TRBJ2-3; 14 positions agree with TRBD2. The V gene end was trimmed by 2 bases and the J gene end by 2 bases; junction bases not matched to a gene: 15. This CDR3 is built from 20 residues. Germline CDR1 is DFQATT and CDR2 is SNEGSKA (reference sequence).

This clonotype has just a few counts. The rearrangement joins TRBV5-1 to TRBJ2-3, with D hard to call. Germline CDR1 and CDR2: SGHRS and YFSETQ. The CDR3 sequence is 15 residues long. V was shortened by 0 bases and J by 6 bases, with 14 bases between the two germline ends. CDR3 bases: TGCGCCAGCAGCTTGGACCGAGCGTGGGTGGATACGCAGTATTTT. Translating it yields CASSLDRAWVDTQYF. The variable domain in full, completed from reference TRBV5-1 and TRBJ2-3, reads KAGVTQTPRYLIKTRGQQVTLSCSPISGHRSVSWYQQTPGQGLQFLFEYFSETQRNKGNFPGRFSGRQFSNSRSEMNVSTLELGDSALYLCASSLDRAWVDTQYFGPGTRLTVL.

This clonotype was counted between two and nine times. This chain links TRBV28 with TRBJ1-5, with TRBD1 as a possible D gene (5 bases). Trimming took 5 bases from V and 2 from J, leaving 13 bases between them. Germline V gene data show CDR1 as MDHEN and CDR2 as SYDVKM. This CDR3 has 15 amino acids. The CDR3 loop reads CASSPHRSGNQPQHF. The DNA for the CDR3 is TGTGCCAGCAGTCCCCACAGGTCGGGCAATCAGCCCCAGCATTTT.